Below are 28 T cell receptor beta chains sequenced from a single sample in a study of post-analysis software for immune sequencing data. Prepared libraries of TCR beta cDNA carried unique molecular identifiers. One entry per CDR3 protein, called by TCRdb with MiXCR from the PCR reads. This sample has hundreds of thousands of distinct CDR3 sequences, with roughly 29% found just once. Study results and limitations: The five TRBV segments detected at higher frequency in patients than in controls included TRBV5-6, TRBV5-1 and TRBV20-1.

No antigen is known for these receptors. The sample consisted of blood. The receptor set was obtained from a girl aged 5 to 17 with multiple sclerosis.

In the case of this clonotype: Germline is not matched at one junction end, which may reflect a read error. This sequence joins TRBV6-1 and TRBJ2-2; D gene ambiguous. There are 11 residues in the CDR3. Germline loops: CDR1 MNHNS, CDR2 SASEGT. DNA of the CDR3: TGTGCCAGCAGAGAAGGTTGGGAGCTGTTTTTT. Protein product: CASREGWELFF.

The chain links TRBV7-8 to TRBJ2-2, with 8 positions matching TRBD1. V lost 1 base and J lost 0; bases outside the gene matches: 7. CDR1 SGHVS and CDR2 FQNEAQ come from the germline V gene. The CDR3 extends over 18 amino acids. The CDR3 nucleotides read TGTGCCAGCAGCTTAGGAGGGCCAGGGGGCTCGAACACCGGGGAGCTGTTTTTT. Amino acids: CASSLGGPGGSNTGELFF.

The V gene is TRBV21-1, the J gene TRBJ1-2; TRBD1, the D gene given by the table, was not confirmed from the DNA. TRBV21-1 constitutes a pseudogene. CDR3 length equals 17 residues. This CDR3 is CVSSPPGQTPLNYGYTF. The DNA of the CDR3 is TGTGTCAGCAGCCCACCGGGACAGACACCACTTAACTATGGCTACACCTTC.

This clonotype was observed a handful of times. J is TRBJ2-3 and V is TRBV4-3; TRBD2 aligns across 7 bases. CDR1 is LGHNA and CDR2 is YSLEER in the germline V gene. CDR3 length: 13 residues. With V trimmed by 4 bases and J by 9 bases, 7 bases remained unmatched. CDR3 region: CASSRERERTQYF. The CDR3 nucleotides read TGCGCCAGCAGCCGGGAGCGGGAAAGGACGCAGTATTTT.

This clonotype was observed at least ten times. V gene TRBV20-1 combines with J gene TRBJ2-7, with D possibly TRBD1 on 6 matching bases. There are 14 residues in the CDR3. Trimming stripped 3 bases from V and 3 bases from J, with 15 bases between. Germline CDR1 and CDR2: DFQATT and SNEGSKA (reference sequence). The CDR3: CSARNRDTLYEQYF. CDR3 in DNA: TGCAGTGCTAGGAACCGGGACACCCTCTACGAGCAGTACTTC.

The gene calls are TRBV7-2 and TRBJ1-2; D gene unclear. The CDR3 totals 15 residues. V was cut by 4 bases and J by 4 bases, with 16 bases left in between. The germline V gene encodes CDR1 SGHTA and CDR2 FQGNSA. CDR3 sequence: CASSSAGRPLYGYTF. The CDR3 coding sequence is TGTGCCAGCAGCTCCGCGGGCCGCCCTCTCTATGGCTACACCTTC.

The CDR3, as DNA: TGCAGTGCCCCGGGACAAAACTCTGGGGCCAACGTCCTGACTTTC. Its translation is CSAPGQNSGANVLTF. V gene TRBV20-1 combines with J gene TRBJ2-6, with a possible D match to TRBD1 (6 bases). Germline V gives CDR1 DFQATT, CDR2 SNEGSKA (reference sequence). CDR3 length: 15 amino acids. V was cut by 6 bases and J by 0 bases, with 12 bases left in between.

This CDR3 reads CASSLAWDRGLYRRELFF. Here the CDR3 DNA reads TGTGCCAGCAGCTTGGCTTGGGACAGGGGGCTGTATCGGAGGGAGCTGTTTTTT. This rearrangement joins TRBV5-8 to TRBJ2-2; 12 bases line up with TRBD1. In germline, CDR1 is SGHTS, CDR2 YDEGEE. This CDR3 has 18 amino acids. Unmatched junction bases numbered 12, after V lost 0 bases and J lost 9 bases. Full variable domain (missing parts from reference TRBV5-8 and TRBJ2-2): EAGVTQSPTHLIKTRGQQATLRCSPISGHTSVYWYQQALGLGLQFLLWYDEGEERNRGNFPPRFSGRQFPNYSSELNVNALELEDSALYLCASSLAWDRGLYRRELFFGEGSRLTVL.

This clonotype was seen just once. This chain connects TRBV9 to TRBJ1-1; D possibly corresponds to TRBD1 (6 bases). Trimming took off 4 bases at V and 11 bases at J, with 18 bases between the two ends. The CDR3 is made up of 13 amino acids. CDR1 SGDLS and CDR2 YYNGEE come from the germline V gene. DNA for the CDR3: TGTGCCAGCAGCCCCGTCGGGGGGCGCGAGGCTTTCTTT. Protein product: CASSPVGGREAFF.

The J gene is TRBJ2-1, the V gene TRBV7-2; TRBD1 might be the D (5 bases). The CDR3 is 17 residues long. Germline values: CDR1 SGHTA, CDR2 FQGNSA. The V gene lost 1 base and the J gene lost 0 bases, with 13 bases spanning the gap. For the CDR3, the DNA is TGTGCCAGCAGCTTAGAACACAGGTTTAGCTCCTACAATGAGCAGTTCTTC. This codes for CASSLEHRFSSYNEQFF. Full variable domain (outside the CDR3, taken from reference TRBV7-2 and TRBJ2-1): GAGVSQSPSNKVTEKGKDVELRCDPISGHTALYWYRQSLGQGLEFLIYFQGNSAPDKSGLPSDRFSAERTGGSVSTLTIQRTQQEDSAVYLCASSLEHRFSSYNEQFFGPGTRLTVL.

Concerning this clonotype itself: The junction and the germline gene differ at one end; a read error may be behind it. CDR3 protein: CAGSLDYTGTGYNEQFF. The CDR3 region has the DNA TGTGCCGGCAGTTTAGATTATACCGGGACAGGATACAATGAGCAGTTCTTC. The chain employs TRBV28 and TRBJ2-1, with TRBD1 identical over 8 bases. The V gene's germline CDR1 is MDHEN and CDR2 SYDVKM. The CDR3 covers 17 residues. The full variable domain, completed using reference TRBV28 and TRBJ2-1, is DVKVTQSSRYLVKRTGEKVFLECVQDMDHENMFWYRQDPGLGLRLIYFSYDVKMKEKGDIPEGYSVSREKKERFSLILESASTNQTSMYLCAGSLDYTGTGYNEQFFGPGTRLTVL.

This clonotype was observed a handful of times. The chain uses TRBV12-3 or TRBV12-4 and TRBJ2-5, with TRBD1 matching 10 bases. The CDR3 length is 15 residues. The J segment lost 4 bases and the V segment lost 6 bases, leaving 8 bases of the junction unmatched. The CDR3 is CASRADRGGSETQYF. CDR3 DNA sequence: TGTGCCAGCAGGGCGGACAGGGGGGGTTCAGAGACCCAGTACTTC.

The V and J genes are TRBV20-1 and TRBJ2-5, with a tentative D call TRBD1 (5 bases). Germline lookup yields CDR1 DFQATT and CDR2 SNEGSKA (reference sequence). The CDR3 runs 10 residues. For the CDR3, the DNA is TGCTCAGGGTCAAACGAGACCCAGTACTTC. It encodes CSGSNETQYF.

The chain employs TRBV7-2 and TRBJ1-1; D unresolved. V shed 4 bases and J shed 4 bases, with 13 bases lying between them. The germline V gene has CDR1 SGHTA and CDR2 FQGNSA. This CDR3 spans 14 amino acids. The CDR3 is CASSSMGAGTEAFF. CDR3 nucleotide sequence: TGTGCCAGCAGCTCGATGGGCGCTGGCACTGAAGCTTTCTTT. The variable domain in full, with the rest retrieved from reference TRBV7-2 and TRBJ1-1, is GAGVSQSPSNKVTEKGKDVELRCDPISGHTALYWYRQSLGQGLEFLIYFQGNSAPDKSGLPSDRFSAERTGGSVSTLTIQRTQQEDSAVYLCASSSMGAGTEAFFGQGTRLTVV.

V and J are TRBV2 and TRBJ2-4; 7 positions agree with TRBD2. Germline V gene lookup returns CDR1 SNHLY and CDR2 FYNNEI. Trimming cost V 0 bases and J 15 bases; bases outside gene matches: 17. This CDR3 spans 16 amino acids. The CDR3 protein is CASSEATSAGVLLRYF. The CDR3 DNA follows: TGTGCCAGCAGTGAAGCTACAAGCGCGGGAGTTCTTCTTCGGTACTTC. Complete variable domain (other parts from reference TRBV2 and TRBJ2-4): EPEVTQTPSHQVTQMGQEVILRCVPISNHLYFYWYRQILGQKVEFLVSFYNNEISEKSEIFDDQFSVERPDGSNFTLKIRSTKLEDSAMYFCASSEATSAGVLLRYFGAGTRLSVL.

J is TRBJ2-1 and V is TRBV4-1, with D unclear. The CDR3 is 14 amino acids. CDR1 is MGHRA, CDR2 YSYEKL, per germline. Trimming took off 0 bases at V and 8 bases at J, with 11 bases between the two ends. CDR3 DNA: TGCGCCAGCAGCCAAGAACGGTTTAGAGATGAGCAGTTCTTC. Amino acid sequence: CASSQERFRDEQFF.

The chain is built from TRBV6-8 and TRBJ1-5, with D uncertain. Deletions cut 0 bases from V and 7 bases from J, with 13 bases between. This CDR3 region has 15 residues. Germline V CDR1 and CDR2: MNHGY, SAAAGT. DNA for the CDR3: TGTGCCAGCAGTTACTCGAGGTTCGGGGTGCAGCCCCAGCATTTT. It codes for CASSYSRFGVQPQHF.

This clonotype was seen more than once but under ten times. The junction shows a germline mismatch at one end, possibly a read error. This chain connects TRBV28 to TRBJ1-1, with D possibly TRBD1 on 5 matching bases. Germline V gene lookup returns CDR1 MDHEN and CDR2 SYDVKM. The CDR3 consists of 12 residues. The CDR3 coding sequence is TGTGCCGGCAGGGAACAGAACACTGAAGCTTTCTTT. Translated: CAGREQNTEAFF.

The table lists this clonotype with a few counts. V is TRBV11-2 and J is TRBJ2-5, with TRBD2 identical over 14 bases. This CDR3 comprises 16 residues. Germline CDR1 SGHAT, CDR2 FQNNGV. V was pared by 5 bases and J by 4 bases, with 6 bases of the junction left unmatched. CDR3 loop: CASSARLAGGPETQYF. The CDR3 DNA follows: TGTGCCAGCAGCGCTAGACTAGCGGGAGGGCCAGAGACCCAGTACTTC.

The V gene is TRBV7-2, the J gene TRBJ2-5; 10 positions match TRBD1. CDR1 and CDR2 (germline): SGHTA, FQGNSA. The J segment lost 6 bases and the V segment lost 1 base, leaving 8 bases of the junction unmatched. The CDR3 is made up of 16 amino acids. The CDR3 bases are TGTGCCAGCAGCTTAGTGGCCGGACAGGGGGGAAAGACCCAGTACTTC. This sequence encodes CASSLVAGQGGKTQYF.

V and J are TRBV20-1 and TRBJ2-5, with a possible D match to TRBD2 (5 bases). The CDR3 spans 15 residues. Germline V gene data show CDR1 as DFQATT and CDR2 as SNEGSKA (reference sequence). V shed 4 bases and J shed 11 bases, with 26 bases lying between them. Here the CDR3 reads CSATNSRSTTREQYF. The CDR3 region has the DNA TGCAGTGCTACCAACTCTCGCTCTACTACTAGGGAGCAGTACTTC.

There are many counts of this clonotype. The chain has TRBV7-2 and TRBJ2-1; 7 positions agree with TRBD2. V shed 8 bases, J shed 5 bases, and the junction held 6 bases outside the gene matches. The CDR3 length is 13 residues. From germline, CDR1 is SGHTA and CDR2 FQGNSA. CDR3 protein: CASGGLGNNEQFF. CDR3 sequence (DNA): TGTGCCAGCGGCGGACTAGGGAACAATGAGCAGTTCTTC.

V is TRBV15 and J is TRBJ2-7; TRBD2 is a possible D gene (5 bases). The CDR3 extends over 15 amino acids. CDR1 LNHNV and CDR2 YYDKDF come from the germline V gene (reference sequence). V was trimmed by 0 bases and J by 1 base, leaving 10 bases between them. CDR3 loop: CATSRDGQRSYEQYF. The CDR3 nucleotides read TGTGCCACCAGCAGAGATGGTCAGCGGTCCTACGAGCAGTACTTC.

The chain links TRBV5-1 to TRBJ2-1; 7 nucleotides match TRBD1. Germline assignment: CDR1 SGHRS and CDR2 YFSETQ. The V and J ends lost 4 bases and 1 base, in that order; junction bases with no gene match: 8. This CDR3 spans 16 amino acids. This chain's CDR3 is CASSPGQVASYNEQFF. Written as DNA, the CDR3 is TGCGCCAGCAGCCCCGGACAGGTTGCGTCCTACAATGAGCAGTTCTTC.

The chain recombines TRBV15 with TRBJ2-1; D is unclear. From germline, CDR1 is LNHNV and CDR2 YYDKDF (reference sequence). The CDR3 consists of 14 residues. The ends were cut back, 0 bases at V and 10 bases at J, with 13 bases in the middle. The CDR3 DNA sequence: TGTGCCACCAGCAGAGATCTCTCGTGGGTAGAGCAGTTCTTC. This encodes CATSRDLSWVEQFF. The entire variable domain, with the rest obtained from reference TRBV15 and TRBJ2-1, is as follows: DAMVIQNPRYQVTQFGKPVTLSCSQTLNHNVMYWYQQKSSQAPKLLFHYYDKDFNNEADTPDNFQSRRPNTSFCFLDIRSPGLGDTAMYLCATSRDLSWVEQFFGPGTRLTVL.

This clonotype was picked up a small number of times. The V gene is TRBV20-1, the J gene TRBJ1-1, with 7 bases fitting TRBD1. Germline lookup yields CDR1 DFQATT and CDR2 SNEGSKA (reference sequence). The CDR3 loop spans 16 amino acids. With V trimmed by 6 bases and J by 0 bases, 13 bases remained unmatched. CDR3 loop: CSALPRDRPMNTEAFF. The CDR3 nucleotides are TGCAGTGCCCTCCCGAGGGACAGACCCATGAACACTGAAGCTTTCTTT.

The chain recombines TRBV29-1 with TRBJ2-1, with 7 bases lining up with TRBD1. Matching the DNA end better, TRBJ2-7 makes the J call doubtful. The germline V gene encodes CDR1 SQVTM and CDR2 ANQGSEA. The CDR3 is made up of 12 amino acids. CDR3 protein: CSGTGPYNEQYF. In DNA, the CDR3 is TGCAGCGGGACAGGCCCTTACAATGAGCAGTACTTC.

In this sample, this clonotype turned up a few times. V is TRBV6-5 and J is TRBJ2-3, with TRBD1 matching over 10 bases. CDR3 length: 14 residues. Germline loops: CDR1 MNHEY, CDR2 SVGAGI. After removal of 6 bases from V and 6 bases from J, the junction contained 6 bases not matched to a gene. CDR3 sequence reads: CASRPDRGRDTQYF. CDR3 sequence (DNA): TGTGCCAGCAGACCAGACAGGGGGCGCGATACGCAGTATTTT.